The 24 T cell receptor beta chains listed next were all sequenced from one sample in a study of blood T cells in healthy people across ages. Using a J-beta primer mix together with a sample-barcoded 5' primer, a second PCR was run for roughly 7 to 11 cycles. TCRdb used MiXCR to reprocess the 5' RACE reads, holding one entry per CDR3 protein. The data hold almost 800,000 distinct CDR3 sequences, with roughly 64% observed a single time. The sequencing input was blood. These receptors all stem from a man aged 25 to 40 in good health.

The chain links TRBV20-1 to TRBJ2-1; D is perhaps TRBD2 (6 bases). The CDR3 covers 12 residues. The germline V gene has CDR1 DFQATT and CDR2 SNEGSKA (reference sequence). With 8 bases removed from V and 5 bases from J, the gap between germline ends came to 13 bases. The CDR3 reads CSIASEDNEQFF. CDR3 nucleotides: TGCAGTATAGCTAGCGAGGACAATGAGCAGTTCTTC.

The genes are TRBV18 and TRBJ1-2; D possibly corresponds to TRBD1 (5 bases). The CDR3 covers 16 residues. The V gene's germline CDR1 is KGHSH and CDR2 LQKENI. Trimming removed 6 bases at V and 0 bases at J, with 17 bases between. CDR3 coding DNA: TGTGCCAGCTCGACCCGGGGACGGCTAGCTAACTATGGCTACACCTTC. Its protein is CASSTRGRLANYGYTF.

This sequence joins TRBV20-1 and TRBJ1-6; 10 positions agree with TRBD1. The CDR3 spans 17 residues. Looked up from germline, CDR1 is DFQATT and CDR2 is SNEGSKA (reference sequence). V lost 1 base to trimming and J lost 5 bases; unmatched junction nucleotides: 8. CDR3 region: CSARAQDRGIHNSPLHF. The CDR3 region has the DNA TGCAGTGCTAGAGCCCAGGACAGGGGGATCCATAATTCACCCCTCCACTTT.

The CDR3 loop is CASSSRSGIFSTDTQYF. CDR3 nucleotides: TGTGCCAGCAGCTCCCGGTCAGGGATCTTTTCCACAGATACGCAGTATTTT. This chain uses TRBV5-5 with TRBJ2-3, with a tentative D call TRBD1 (5 bases). Germline CDR1 is SGHKS and CDR2 is YYEKEE (reference sequence). This CDR3 is 17 amino acids long. The V end lost 3 bases, the J end lost 2 bases, and 19 bases lay between the germline ends.

V is TRBV2 and J is TRBJ2-6; TRBD2 might be the D (6 bases). Trimming shortened V by 8 bases and J by 0 bases, and 14 bases separated the two germline ends. The CDR3 loop spans 16 amino acids. The germline CDR1 and CDR2 sequences are SNHLY and FYNNEI. The CDR3 loop is CASLRDWNSGANVLTF. The CDR3 DNA is TGTGCCAGCCTCCGGGACTGGAACTCTGGGGCCAACGTCCTGACTTTC.

This clonotype was detected only once. This chain's CDR3 is CSARAPRLAVNEQFF. In DNA form, the CDR3 reads TGCAGTGCTAGAGCTCCCCGACTAGCCGTCAATGAGCAGTTCTTC. J is TRBJ2-1 and V is TRBV20-1; the match to TRBD2 covers 7 bases. The germline gives CDR1 DFQATT, CDR2 SNEGSKA (reference sequence). The CDR3 totals 15 residues. V gave up 1 base and J gave up 6 bases; unmatched junction bases: 9.

This chain uses TRBV6-6 with TRBJ2-1; 7 positions match TRBD2. Trimming at V came to 2 bases and at J to 2 bases, leaving 6 bases not matched to a gene. This CDR3 contains 16 residues. Germline loops: CDR1 MNHNY, CDR2 SVGAGI (reference sequence). CDR3 in DNA: TGTGCCAGCAGTTACGGCGGGAGAGGGACCTACAATGAGCAGTTCTTC. Residues: CASSYGGRGTYNEQFF.

This chain connects TRBV7-2 to TRBJ1-1; D call uncertain. V was trimmed by 2 bases and J by 3 bases, leaving 4 bases between them. The CDR3 is 12 residues long. The V gene's germline CDR1 is SGHTA and CDR2 FQGNSA. CDR3 in DNA: TGTGCCAGCAGCTTACCCCACACTGAAGCTTTCTTT. Protein: CASSLPHTEAFF.

The chain is built from TRBV5-1 and TRBJ2-5; 7 bases are a match to TRBD1. The J call may be wrong; the DNA end is better matched by TRBJ2-7. Germline CDR1 and CDR2: SGHRS and YFSETQ. This CDR3 region has 15 residues. CDR3 sequence: CASSLPTGVNDEQYF. In nucleotides, the CDR3 is TGCGCCAGCAGCTTGCCCACAGGGGTTAACGACGAGCAGTACTTC.

About this clonotype: At one end the junction does not follow the germline gene, possibly because of a read error. The chain is built from TRBV11-1 and TRBJ2-5; possibly TRBD2 for D (6 bases). Germline V gene lookup returns CDR1 SGHAT and CDR2 FQDESV (reference sequence). The CDR3 runs to 15 residues. In DNA, the CDR3 is TGTGCCAGCAGCCTAGCGACCAGGACCTACAATGAGCAGTACTTC. It translates to CASSLATRTYNEQYF.

The table lists this clonotype with a few counts. This rearrangement joins TRBV6-5 to TRBJ2-1; TRBD2 aligns across 9 bases. The V gene's germline CDR1 is MNHEY and CDR2 SVGAGI. This CDR3 has 15 amino acids. V gave up 0 bases and J gave up 5 bases; unmatched junction bases: 2. CDR3 sequence (DNA): TGTGCCAGCAGTTACTCGCGACTAGCGGACAATGAGCAGTTCTTC. This sequence encodes CASSYSRLADNEQFF.

This clonotype was seen a handful of times. The CDR3 loop reads CASSDWRGGVDTQYF. CDR3 DNA sequence: TGTGCCAGCAGCGACTGGAGGGGGGGCGTGGATACGCAGTATTTT. The rearrangement uses TRBV11-1 and TRBJ2-3, with D perhaps matching TRBD2 (7 bases). This CDR3 has 15 residues. Between the trimmed V and J ends, which lost 5 bases and 6 bases, there was a span of 18 bases. Germline lookup yields CDR1 SGHAT and CDR2 FQDESV (reference sequence).

This chain joins TRBV28 and TRBJ2-5; the D is unclear. V was trimmed by 2 bases and J by 5 bases, leaving 15 bases between them. This CDR3 is built from 15 residues. The germline CDR1 and CDR2 sequences are MDHEN and SYDVKM. The CDR3 loop reads CASSLLRERFETQYF. The CDR3 region has the DNA TGTGCCAGCAGTTTACTAAGAGAGAGGTTTGAGACCCAGTACTTC.

Many counts were recorded for this clonotype. CDR3 coding DNA: TGTGCCAGCAGGCCGGACAGGCTCAGCCACGAAGCTTTCTTT. This gives the protein CASRPDRLSHEAFF. The chain joins TRBV2 to TRBJ1-1, with 7 bases that match TRBD1. Germline-derived CDR1 and CDR2 are SNHLY and FYNNEI. V lost 6 bases to trimming and J lost 8 bases; unmatched junction nucleotides: 12. The CDR3 sequence is 14 residues long.

This clonotype turned up a few times. V and J are TRBV27 and TRBJ2-7; weak D call: TRBD1 (6 bases). CDR1 is MNHEY and CDR2 is SMNVEV in the germline V gene (reference sequence). V gave up 0 bases and J gave up 0 bases, with 12 bases separating them. The CDR3 is 16 residues long. CDR3 amino acids: CASSLSTDSYSYEQYF. CDR3 coding DNA: TGTGCCAGCAGTTTATCGACGGACAGCTACTCCTACGAGCAGTACTTC.

CDR3 loop: CASTGSSTEAFF. The CDR3 DNA sequence: TGTGCCAGCACGGGTTCGAGCACTGAAGCTTTCTTT. The rearrangement joins TRBV6-5 to TRBJ1-1; D is unresolved. The CDR3 has 12 residues. V lost 7 bases to trimming and J lost 4 bases, with 10 bases between them. Germline assignment: CDR1 MNHEY and CDR2 SVGAGI.

The chain uses TRBV20-1 and TRBJ1-4; D not certain. The CDR3 spans 12 residues. The V end lost 0 bases, the J end lost 7 bases, and 6 bases lay between the germline ends. Germline values: CDR1 DFQATT, CDR2 SNEGSKA (reference sequence). The CDR3 here is CSARDRAEKLFF. Here the CDR3 DNA reads TGCAGTGCTAGAGATAGGGCTGAAAAACTGTTTTTT.

This chain connects TRBV6-2 or TRBV6-3 to TRBJ2-7; TRBD1 or TRBD2 may be the D gene (5 bases each). The CDR3 totals 15 residues. Trimming pared 2 bases from V and 6 bases from J, leaving 17 bases between. Germline CDR1 reads MNHEY; CDR2 reads SVGEGT. The CDR3 bases are TGTGCCAGCAGTTACGGCCCGGGACCGATGGGCGAGCAGTACTTC. Its translation is CASSYGPGPMGEQYF.

The V gene is TRBV20-1, the J gene TRBJ1-1; no clear D. The CDR3 extends over 14 amino acids. The germline gives CDR1 DFQATT, CDR2 SNEGSKA (reference sequence). Trimming pared 6 bases from V and 6 bases from J, leaving 20 bases between. The CDR3 protein is CSALAGRVVAEAFF. The CDR3, as DNA: TGCAGTGCCCTGGCGGGGAGGGTGGTCGCTGAAGCTTTCTTT.

This clonotype was seen a single time. This chain joins TRBV5-1 and TRBJ1-6; D not resolved. The CDR3 runs 13 residues. The germline gives CDR1 SGHRS, CDR2 YFSETQ. Trimming shortened V by 7 bases and J by 7 bases, and 12 bases separated the two germline ends. The CDR3 DNA reads TGCGCCAGCGAGACGACGGCCAATTCACCCCTCCACTTT. Translating gives CASETTANSPLHF.

This chain uses TRBV29-1 with TRBJ2-3, with D perhaps matching TRBD2 (5 bases). The V and J ends lost 6 bases and 3 bases respectively, with 19 bases between them. CDR3 size: 15 residues. The germline V gene has CDR1 SQVTM and CDR2 ANQGSEA. This CDR3 is CSVPGAAMGTDTQYF. CDR3 coding DNA: TGCAGCGTACCAGGAGCGGCGATGGGGACAGATACGCAGTATTTT.

The chain has TRBV7-9 and TRBJ2-1, with 10 bases identical to TRBD2. Matching the DNA end better, TRBJ2-7 makes the J call doubtful. CDR3 length equals 16 residues. Germline V gene data show CDR1 as SEHNR and CDR2 as FQNEAQ (reference sequence). CDR3 loop: CASSLGTAGGIYEQYF. In nucleotides, the CDR3 is TGTGCCAGCAGTTTGGGTACAGCGGGAGGGATCTACGAGCAGTACTTC.

This rearrangement joins TRBV4-3 to TRBJ2-7; D not certain. Between the trimmed V and J ends, which lost 1 base and 3 bases, there was a span of 10 bases. This CDR3 spans 14 amino acids. Germline lookup yields CDR1 LGHNA and CDR2 YSLEER. The CDR3 region is CASSQVGKYYEQYF. The CDR3, as DNA: TGCGCCAGCAGCCAAGTTGGCAAGTACTACGAGCAGTACTTC.

This clonotype was counted a single time. The rearrangement links TRBV9 to TRBJ2-7; 10 positions match TRBD1. CDR3 length: 15 residues. Unmatched junction bases numbered 7, after V lost 3 bases and J lost 4 bases. Germline V lookup: CDR1 SGDLS, CDR2 YYNGEE. In DNA form, the CDR3 reads TGTGCCAGCAGCGCCGGGACAGGGGTAGGTTACGAGCAGTACTTC. It codes for CASSAGTGVGYEQYF.